These T cell receptor beta chains were read from a single sample in a study of neurological immune-mediated disorders. From the 5' RACE reads, TCRdb called clonotypes with MiXCR, one entry per CDR3 protein. This repertoire shows 30,000 to 40,000 distinct CDR3 sequences, 3.5% to 4% found once; its top ten account for roughly 2%. The sample taken for sequencing was PBMCs. These receptors were collected from a man younger than 40 with multiple sclerosis. Each CDR3 is given with its conserved first and last residue. Each record gives: D gene, clone size, J gene, V gene, CDR3 protein, CDR3 DNA. The D gene is left open where the match is weak. Size is stated for part of the rows, as once, few or many counts, or as a class when the clone is expanded.

d_gene: TRBD2; abundance: .; j_gene: TRBJ2-1; v_gene: TRBV3-1; CDR3aa: CASSLGLAGGRNEQFF; CDR3nt: TGTGCCAGCAGCCTCGGACTAGCGGGGGGACGAAATGAGCAGTTCTTC
d_gene: TRBD1; abundance: many; j_gene: TRBJ2-1; v_gene: TRBV4-2; CDR3aa: CASSQTSQGASYNEQFF; CDR3nt: TGTGCCAGCAGCCAGACCTCACAGGGGGCTTCCTACAATGAGCAGTTCTTC
d_gene: TRBD2; abundance: many; j_gene: TRBJ2-3; v_gene: TRBV6-5; CDR3aa: CASSPTQAGGSDTQYF; CDR3nt: TGTGCCAGCAGTCCCACCCAGGCGGGGGGGTCGGATACGCAGTATTTT
d_gene: .; abundance: many; j_gene: TRBJ2-1; v_gene: TRBV2; CDR3aa: CASSEGGQILSSYNEQFF; CDR3nt: TGTGCCAGCAGTGAAGGAGGACAGATATTGAGCTCCTACAATGAGCAGTTCTTC
d_gene: TRBD1; abundance: medium-sized; j_gene: TRBJ2-7; v_gene: TRBV7-9; CDR3aa: CASGPGTGVEQYF; CDR3nt: TGTGCCAGCGGACCCGGGACAGGGGTCGAGCAGTACTTC
d_gene: TRBD1; abundance: medium-sized; j_gene: TRBJ1-1; v_gene: TRBV6-2/TRBV6-3; CDR3aa: CASSYTGDTEAFF; CDR3nt: TGTGCCAGCAGTTACACAGGGGACACTGAAGCTTTCTTT
d_gene: .; abundance: many; j_gene: TRBJ1-2; v_gene: TRBV25-1; CDR3aa: CASSGAHRGGYGYTF; CDR3nt: TGTGCCAGCAGTGGAGCCCATAGAGGGGGCTATGGCTACACCTTC
d_gene: .; abundance: many; j_gene: TRBJ2-5; v_gene: TRBV4-3; CDR3aa: CASSPTGRHGETQYF; CDR3nt: TGCGCCAGCAGCCCCACAGGCCGCCATGGGGAGACCCAGTACTTC
d_gene: .; abundance: many; j_gene: TRBJ1-1; v_gene: TRBV5-1; CDR3aa: CASSLGAGSNTEAFF; CDR3nt: TGCGCCAGCAGCTTGGGGGCGGGCTCGAACACTGAAGCTTTCTTT
d_gene: .; abundance: many; j_gene: TRBJ2-1; v_gene: TRBV7-3; CDR3aa: CASSLTGDNEQFF; CDR3nt: TGTGCCAGCAGCTTAACCGGTGACAATGAGCAGTTCTTC
d_gene: .; abundance: few; j_gene: TRBJ1-2; v_gene: TRBV29-1; CDR3aa: CSVSGAYGYTF; CDR3nt: TGCAGCGTCTCAGGTGCCTATGGCTACACCTTC
d_gene: TRBD1; abundance: few; j_gene: TRBJ2-7; v_gene: TRBV12-3/TRBV12-4; CDR3aa: CASSRQGAGEQYF; CDR3nt: TGTGCCAGCAGTAGACAGGGGGCAGGGGAGCAGTACTTC
d_gene: TRBD1; abundance: many; j_gene: TRBJ2-1; v_gene: TRBV3-1; CDR3aa: CASSQGRGPYNEQFF; CDR3nt: TGTGCCAGCAGCCAAGGTAGGGGGCCCTACAATGAGCAGTTCTTC
d_gene: .; abundance: many; j_gene: TRBJ2-7; v_gene: TRBV20-1; CDR3aa: CSARGAGLTYEQYF; CDR3nt: TGCAGTGCTAGGGGGGCAGGGCTCACCTACGAGCAGTACTTC
d_gene: .; abundance: .; j_gene: TRBJ2-7; v_gene: TRBV20-1; CDR3aa: CSAGRGEQYF; CDR3nt: TGCAGTGCTGGACGAGGCGAGCAGTACTTC
d_gene: TRBD1; abundance: many; j_gene: TRBJ2-5; v_gene: TRBV9; CDR3aa: CASSTRPTGEETQYF; CDR3nt: TGTGCCAGCAGCACCCGACCGACAGGGGAAGAGACCCAGTACTTC
d_gene: .; abundance: .; j_gene: TRBJ2-5; v_gene: TRBV20-1; CDR3aa: CSARVLRAGSQETQYF; CDR3nt: TGCAGTGCTAGAGTACTCCGGGCGGGTAGCCAAGAGACCCAGTACTTC
d_gene: TRBD1; abundance: .; j_gene: TRBJ1-2; v_gene: TRBV5-5; CDR3aa: CASSTGQGAEGYTF; CDR3nt: TGTGCCAGCAGCACAGGACAGGGGGCGGAGGGCTACACCTTC
d_gene: .; abundance: .; j_gene: TRBJ2-2; v_gene: TRBV7-6; CDR3aa: CASSLALNTGELFF; CDR3nt: TGTGCCAGCAGCTTAGCACTGAACACCGGGGAGCTGTTTTTT
d_gene: TRBD1; abundance: many; j_gene: TRBJ1-4; v_gene: TRBV20-1; CDR3aa: CSARSKGAGNEKLFF; CDR3nt: TGCAGTGCTCGATCCAAGGGGGCTGGTAATGAAAAACTGTTTTTT
d_gene: .; abundance: many; j_gene: TRBJ1-1; v_gene: TRBV12-3/TRBV12-4; CDR3aa: CASTRGSRYTEAFF; CDR3nt: TGTGCCAGCACCCGCGGGTCCAGATACACTGAAGCTTTCTTT
d_gene: TRBD2; abundance: few; j_gene: TRBJ2-1; v_gene: TRBV7-9; CDR3aa: CASSLVAGGNNEQFF; CDR3nt: TGTGCCAGCAGCTTAGTGGCGGGGGGGAACAATGAGCAGTTCTTC
d_gene: .; abundance: .; j_gene: TRBJ1-2; v_gene: TRBV14; CDR3aa: CASSPSPRNYGYTF; CDR3nt: TGTGCCAGCAGCCCGTCTCCTCGAAACTATGGCTACACCTTC
d_gene: .; abundance: many; j_gene: TRBJ1-5; v_gene: TRBV6-5; CDR3aa: CASRPGEAQPQNF; CDR3nt: TGTGCCAGCAGACCAGGGGAGGCACAGCCCCAGAATTTT
d_gene: .; abundance: many; j_gene: TRBJ1-2; v_gene: TRBV18; CDR3aa: CASSPPGLGYGYTF; CDR3nt: TGTGCCAGCTCACCGCCGGGGCTTGGCTATGGCTACACCTTC
d_gene: .; abundance: many; j_gene: TRBJ1-1; v_gene: TRBV7-8; CDR3aa: CASSLDRANTEAFF; CDR3nt: TGTGCCAGCAGCTTAGACAGAGCTAACACTGAAGCTTTCTTT
d_gene: .; abundance: few; j_gene: TRBJ1-5; v_gene: TRBV27; CDR3aa: CASSFFPRLSNQPQNF; CDR3nt: TGTGCCAGCAGTTTTTTCCCTAGATTGAGCAATCAGCCCCAGAATTTT
d_gene: TRBD1; abundance: many; j_gene: TRBJ1-5; v_gene: TRBV10-3; CDR3aa: CAISPDRDQPQNF; CDR3nt: TGTGCCATCAGCCCCGACAGGGATCAGCCCCAGAATTTT
d_gene: .; abundance: few; j_gene: TRBJ2-1; v_gene: TRBV9; CDR3aa: CASSVGVYEQFF; CDR3nt: TGTGCCAGCAGCGTCGGGGTTTATGAGCAGTTCTTC
d_gene: TRBD1; abundance: .; j_gene: TRBJ2-1; v_gene: TRBV11-2; CDR3aa: CASSLVQAGGSAEQFF; CDR3nt: TGTGCCAGCAGCTTAGTACAGGCAGGGGGTTCTGCGGAGCAGTTCTTC
d_gene: TRBD2; abundance: many; j_gene: TRBJ2-1; v_gene: TRBV20-1; CDR3aa: CSPPSGEQFF; CDR3nt: TGCAGTCCCCCTAGCGGGGAGCAGTTCTTC
d_gene: .; abundance: many; j_gene: TRBJ2-7; v_gene: TRBV12-3/TRBV12-4; CDR3aa: CASSPRQGRGAEQYF; CDR3nt: TGTGCCAGCAGTCCGAGACAGGGGAGGGGGGCCGAGCAGTACTTC
d_gene: TRBD1; abundance: many; j_gene: TRBJ1-3; v_gene: TRBV20-1; CDR3aa: CSARGAGQGSSGNTIYF; CDR3nt: TGCAGTGCTAGAGGGGCCGGACAGGGGAGCTCTGGAAACACCATATATTTT
d_gene: TRBD1; abundance: many; j_gene: TRBJ2-7; v_gene: TRBV27; CDR3aa: CASSPPGTGLYEQYF; CDR3nt: TGTGCCAGCAGTCCCCCCGGGACAGGGCTCTACGAGCAGTACTTC
d_gene: TRBD1; abundance: .; j_gene: TRBJ2-5; v_gene: TRBV7-2; CDR3aa: CASSSGQGLGETQYF; CDR3nt: TGTGCCAGCAGCTCGGGACAGGGGTTGGGGGAGACCCAGTACTTC
d_gene: .; abundance: many; j_gene: TRBJ2-3; v_gene: TRBV12-3/TRBV12-4; CDR3aa: CASSPPRSPPDTQYF; CDR3nt: TGTGCCAGCAGTCCACCCAGGTCCCCGCCAGATACGCAGTATTTT
d_gene: .; abundance: many; j_gene: TRBJ2-1; v_gene: TRBV9; CDR3aa: CASSVEASSIFYNEQFF; CDR3nt: TGTGCCAGCAGCGTAGAGGCTTCCTCTATTTTTTACAATGAGCAGTTCTTC
d_gene: .; abundance: many; j_gene: TRBJ2-3; v_gene: TRBV24-1; CDR3aa: CATSDPRPFSTDTQYF; CDR3nt: TGTGCCACCAGTGATCCCCGACCCTTTAGCACAGATACGCAGTATTTT
d_gene: .; abundance: many; j_gene: TRBJ2-5; v_gene: TRBV20-1; CDR3aa: CSARALERGHQETQYF; CDR3nt: TGCAGTGCTAGGGCCCTCGAGAGGGGCCATCAAGAGACCCAGTACTTC
d_gene: .; abundance: many; j_gene: TRBJ1-1; v_gene: TRBV7-9; CDR3aa: CASSWGENTEAFF; CDR3nt: TGTGCCAGCAGCTGGGGAGAGAACACTGAAGCTTTCTTT
d_gene: .; abundance: .; j_gene: TRBJ2-3; v_gene: TRBV7-2; CDR3aa: CASSLKRTDTQYF; CDR3nt: TGTGCCAGCAGCTTAAAGCGCACAGATACGCAGTATTTT
d_gene: TRBD2; abundance: many; j_gene: TRBJ2-5; v_gene: TRBV11-3; CDR3aa: CASSRGGPLETQYF; CDR3nt: TGTGCCAGCAGCCGCGGGGGGCCCCTGGAGACCCAGTACTTC
d_gene: TRBD1; abundance: many; j_gene: TRBJ1-5; v_gene: TRBV11-2; CDR3aa: CASSRDRTQPQHF; CDR3nt: TGTGCCAGCAGCCGGGACAGGACACAGCCCCAGCATTTT
d_gene: .; abundance: .; j_gene: TRBJ2-2; v_gene: TRBV27; CDR3aa: CASSPDRTEDSTGELFF; CDR3nt: TGTGCCAGCAGCCCGGACCGGACGGAAGACTCCACCGGGGAGCTGTTTTTT
d_gene: .; abundance: .; j_gene: TRBJ1-6; v_gene: TRBV20-1; CDR3aa: CSARRRVPPLNF; CDR3nt: TGCAGTGCTAGGCGCAGGGTCCCACCCCTCAACTTT
d_gene: TRBD1; abundance: many; j_gene: TRBJ1-1; v_gene: TRBV20-1; CDR3aa: CSAKRGRDTEAFF; CDR3nt: TGCAGTGCCAAAAGGGGGCGGGACACTGAAGCTTTCTTT
d_gene: .; abundance: many; j_gene: TRBJ2-1; v_gene: TRBV7-9; CDR3aa: CASKSDGYNEQFF; CDR3nt: TGTGCCAGCAAGTCGGACGGTTACAATGAGCAGTTCTTC
d_gene: .; abundance: few; j_gene: TRBJ1-6; v_gene: TRBV4-3; CDR3aa: CASSQAGSMDNSPLNF; CDR3nt: TGCGCCAGCAGCCAAGCAGGGTCGATGGATAATTCACCCCTCAACTTT
d_gene: TRBD1; abundance: many; j_gene: TRBJ1-1; v_gene: TRBV20-1; CDR3aa: CSARTGDTEAFF; CDR3nt: TGCAGTGCTAGGACAGGGGACACTGAAGCTTTCTTT
d_gene: TRBD1; abundance: .; j_gene: TRBJ1-1; v_gene: TRBV20-1; CDR3aa: CSATAGTGVTEAFF; CDR3nt: TGCAGTGCTACCGCGGGGACAGGGGTGACTGAAGCTTTCTTT
d_gene: .; abundance: many; j_gene: TRBJ1-1; v_gene: TRBV29-1; CDR3aa: CSVLSRPMNTEAFF; CDR3nt: TGCAGCGTCCTATCCCGACCCATGAACACTGAAGCTTTCTTT
d_gene: TRBD2; abundance: many; j_gene: TRBJ2-3; v_gene: TRBV15; CDR3aa: CATSRASGDADTQYF; CDR3nt: TGTGCCACCAGCAGGGCTAGCGGGGATGCAGATACGCAGTATTTT
d_gene: TRBD2; abundance: many; j_gene: TRBJ2-1; v_gene: TRBV6-8; CDR3aa: CASSSTSGGLGNEQFF; CDR3nt: TGTGCCAGCAGTTCGACTAGCGGGGGACTTGGCAATGAGCAGTTCTTC
d_gene: .; abundance: few; j_gene: TRBJ2-2; v_gene: TRBV12-3/TRBV12-4; CDR3aa: CASSFKGTGELFF; CDR3nt: TGTGCCAGCAGTTTTAAGGGCACCGGGGAGCTGTTTTTT
d_gene: TRBD2; abundance: many; j_gene: TRBJ2-1; v_gene: TRBV6-1; CDR3aa: CASILAGGYNEQFF; CDR3nt: TGTGCCAGCATACTAGCGGGGGGGTACAATGAGCAGTTCTTC
d_gene: .; abundance: many; j_gene: TRBJ1-2; v_gene: TRBV6-5; CDR3aa: CASSTFLMAGSAGYTF; CDR3nt: TGTGCCAGCAGTACCTTCCTCATGGCGGGGTCGGCAGGCTACACCTTC
d_gene: TRBD2; abundance: .; j_gene: TRBJ2-6; v_gene: TRBV6-5; CDR3aa: CASSTGGVNVLTF; CDR3nt: TGTGCCAGCAGTACCGGGGGGGTCAACGTCCTGACTTTC